The 19 T cell receptor beta chains in this list originate from one sample, sequenced in a study of blood T cell repertoires in COVID-19. Generated by immunoSEQ multiplex PCR, the TCRdb table keeps only in-frame clones and is missing some. The data contain some 290,000 clones, 90% to 95% of them singletons. Input material: PBMCs or T cells enriched from blood (not recorded which). These receptors were obtained from a woman aged 25-40 years who had been exposed to COVID-19.

The chain combines TRBV11-1 with TRBJ1-2; no clear D. Between the trimmed V and J ends, which lost 4 bases and 2 bases, there was a span of 8 bases. The CDR3 loop spans 13 amino acids. The germline gives CDR1 SGHAT, CDR2 FQDESV (reference sequence). CDR3 loop: CASSSTVNYGYTF. The CDR3 DNA is TGTGCCAGCAGCTCCACAGTAAACTATGGCTACACCTTC.

The J gene is TRBJ1-2, the V gene TRBV3-1 (or the pseudogene TRBV3-2), with D unclear. Germline CDR1 is LGHDT and CDR2 is YNNKEL (reference sequence). The CDR3 has 13 residues. Trimming cost V 1 base and J 5 bases, with 8 bases left between them. The CDR3 loop is CASSQVAGYGYTF. CDR3 in DNA: TGTGCCAGCAGCCAAGTTGCGGGGTATGGCTACACCTTC.

V usage is TRBV16 and J usage is TRBJ1-2, with 7 bases fitting TRBD1. The germline V gene has CDR1 KGHSY and CDR2 FQNENV. J gave up 3 bases and V 1 base, and 8 bases lay outside the gene matches. The CDR3 sequence is 16 residues long. The CDR3 reads CASSQFSTGAYYGYTF. The CDR3 DNA follows: TGTGCCAGCAGCCAATTCTCCACAGGGGCGTACTATGGCTACACCTTC.

The sample holds one count of this clone. J is TRBJ1-1 and V is TRBV9; 8 bases match TRBD1. The V gene end was trimmed by 0 bases and the J gene end by 1 base; junction bases not matched to a gene: 5. The CDR3 has 16 amino acids. Germline CDR1 and CDR2: SGDLS and YYNGEE. The CDR3 loop reads CASSVGIGQGNTEAFF. DNA for the CDR3: TGTGCCAGCAGCGTAGGTATCGGACAGGGGAACACTGAAGCTTTCTTT.

The table lists this clone with a count of one. The V and J genes are TRBV11-2 and TRBJ1-2; no clear D. The CDR3 runs 14 residues. V gave up 2 bases and J gave up 7 bases, with 14 bases separating them. The germline V gene encodes CDR1 SGHAT and CDR2 FQNNGV. CDR3 DNA sequence: TGTGCCAGCAGCTTACAATCCCGGAGGATTGGCTACACCTTC. Translated, it gives CASSLQSRRIGYTF.

V usage is TRBV30 and J usage is TRBJ1-2; 10 bases map to TRBD1. Trimming took 4 bases from V and 6 from J; bases not matched to a gene: 8. CDR3 length equals 14 residues. Germline V gene lookup returns CDR1 GTSNPN and CDR2 SVGIG (reference sequence). This CDR3 is CAWNRWGTGDGYTF. CDR3 coding DNA: TGTGCCTGGAACAGATGGGGGACAGGGGATGGCTACACCTTC.

This clone has just one count. The genes are TRBV6-4 and TRBJ2-2, with a weak D call TRBD2 (6 bases). This CDR3 region has 15 residues. CDR1 and CDR2 (germline): MRHNA, SNTAGT. Trimming removed 7 bases from V and 0 bases from J, with 12 bases in between. The CDR3 region is CASKREHANTGELFF. CDR3 bases: TGTGCCAGCAAACGGGAGCATGCGAACACCGGGGAGCTGTTTTTT.

The V call is TRBV20-1, the J call TRBJ1-1, with D perhaps TRBD1 (5 bases). The germline V gene encodes CDR1 DFQATT and CDR2 SNEGSKA (reference sequence). The CDR3 spans 11 residues. This CDR3 reads CSGRGGTEAFF. The CDR3, as DNA: TGCAGCGGTCGGGGGGGGACTGAAGCTTTCTTT.

The chain combines TRBV5-6 with TRBJ2-2, with 7 bases matching TRBD1. The V gene end was trimmed by 4 bases and the J gene end by 3 bases; junction bases not matched to a gene: 3. The CDR3 spans 14 residues. The germline V gene has CDR1 SGHDT and CDR2 YYEEEE. Written as DNA, the CDR3 is TGTGCCAGCAGCCCACAGGGGTACACCGGGGAGCTGTTTTTT. It encodes CASSPQGYTGELFF.

The CDR3 bases are TGTGCCAGCAGTTGGCGGGGGCAGAGGGACACTGAAGCTTTCTTT. Protein product: CASSWRGQRDTEAFF. V gene TRBV6-6 combines with J gene TRBJ1-1; perhaps TRBD1 as D (6 bases). This CDR3 spans 15 amino acids. V lost 4 bases and J lost 3, with 15 bases in between. CDR1 is MNHNY and CDR2 is SVGAGI in the germline V gene (reference sequence).

The chain is built from TRBV5-1 and TRBJ1-1; D is perhaps TRBD1 (6 bases). The CDR3 extends over 12 amino acids. From germline, CDR1 is SGHRS and CDR2 YFSETQ. Trimming shortened V by 7 bases and J by 6 bases, and 13 bases separated the two germline ends. CDR3 residues: CASYFRGPEAFF. The CDR3 coding sequence is TGCGCCAGCTACTTCAGGGGCCCTGAAGCTTTCTTT.

V and J are TRBV4-1 and TRBJ1-1, with 7 bases fitting TRBD1. V was pared by 8 bases and J by 2 bases, with 14 bases of the junction left unmatched. Germline loops: CDR1 MGHRA, CDR2 YSYEKL. CDR3 length: 16 amino acids. The CDR3 sequence: CASGKQGTDKNTEAFF. The CDR3, as DNA: TGCGCCAGCGGTAAACAGGGGACAGATAAAAACACTGAAGCTTTCTTT.

V is TRBV30 and J is TRBJ2-7; TRBD1 agrees at 9 bases. Trimming cost V 3 bases and J 4 bases; bases outside gene matches: 7. Germline CDR1 GTSNPN, CDR2 SVGIG (reference sequence). The CDR3 has 14 amino acids. The CDR3 DNA reads TGTGCCTGGAGGGGCGGGACAGGGATGTACGAGCAGTACTTC. Protein product: CAWRGGTGMYEQYF.

This chain links TRBV10-3 with TRBJ2-1; no clear D gene. The CDR3 contains 14 residues. Germline-derived CDR1 and CDR2 are ENHRY and SYGVKD. V was trimmed by 0 bases and J by 6 bases, leaving 9 bases between them. CDR3: CAISESLETNEQFF. CDR3 bases: TGTGCCATCAGTGAGTCCCTAGAGACCAATGAGCAGTTCTTC.

The rearrangement joins TRBV5-1 to TRBJ2-5; D might be TRBD2 (6 bases). Trimming removed 4 bases at V and 3 bases at J, with 16 bases between. CDR1 and CDR2 from the germline V gene are SGHRS and YFSETQ. The CDR3 consists of 15 residues. CDR3 residues: CASSTGTAAEETQYF. CDR3 coding DNA: TGCGCCAGCAGCACCGGGACTGCTGCGGAAGAGACCCAGTACTTC.

The chain has TRBV7-9 and TRBJ1-4; no reliable D call. Deletions cut 5 bases from V and 7 bases from J, with 17 bases between. This CDR3 region has 15 residues. Germline V gene data show CDR1 as SEHNR and CDR2 as FQNEAQ (reference sequence). CDR3 amino acids: CASSPPQPAGEKLFF. The CDR3 coding sequence is TGTGCCAGCAGCCCACCCCAGCCCGCGGGTGAAAAACTGTTTTTT.

The J gene is TRBJ2-7, the V gene TRBV4-3, with 8 nucleotides matching TRBD1. Losses at the gene ends were 0 bases for V and 3 bases for J; bases not matched to a gene: 7. The CDR3 loop spans 16 amino acids. Germline CDR1 reads LGHNA; CDR2 reads YSLEER. The CDR3 loop is CASSQDHGTGYYEQYF. The CDR3 DNA reads TGCGCCAGCAGCCAAGATCATGGGACAGGCTACTACGAGCAGTACTTC.

Concerning this clone: The sample contains more than one DNA sequence encoding this CDR3. This sequence joins TRBV19 and TRBJ1-3, with D perhaps matching TRBD1 (5 bases). CDR1 and CDR2 (germline): LNHDA, SQIVND (reference sequence). The CDR3 contains 14 residues. Trimming pared 5 bases from V and 0 bases from J, leaving 8 bases between. CDR3 in amino acids: CASSPQASGNTIYF. The CDR3 region has the DNA TGTGCCAGTAGTCCACAGGCCTCTGGAAACACCATATATTTT.

This clone was detected only a few times. Other nucleotide sequences in the sample specify the same CDR3. The chain recombines TRBV4-2 with TRBJ2-2; D is unresolved. The ends were cut back, 0 bases at V and 1 base at J, with 3 bases in the middle. From germline, CDR1 is LGHNA and CDR2 YNFKEQ. This CDR3 spans 14 amino acids. The CDR3 nucleotides read TGTGCCAGCAGCCAAGACCAGAACACCGGGGAGCTGTTTTTT. Translated, it gives CASSQDQNTGELFF.